This is a list of T cell receptor beta chains from one sample in a study of shared clonotypes between healthy human individuals. The method was immunoSEQ multiplex PCR; TCRdb's version includes in-frame clones alone and lacks a portion of them. The data show 850,000 to 1,100,000 clones, roughly 80% seen once. Sequenced input: memory CD4+ T cells from PBMCs. These receptors all stem from a man aged 18 to 29 in good health. Some clones in this sample may be carry-over from other donors' samples. CDR3s include the opening cysteine and the closing phenylalanine or tryptophan. The order of the fields is D gene, clone size, V gene, J gene, CDR3 DNA, CDR3 protein. A D gene is named only where the DNA matches it firmly. For some rows the clone size is stated as once, few or many, or as a class when expanded; others skip it.

D gene: NA
clone size: many
V gene: TRBV11-3
J gene: TRBJ1-4
CDR3 DNA: TGTGCCAGCAGCTTAGCAAGGGGGACTAGCGGAGGACCTTTTAGGGGTTGGCTGTTTTTT
CDR3 protein: CASSLARGTSGGPFRGWLFF

D gene: TRBD2
clone size: NA
V gene: TRBV5-1
J gene: TRBJ2-5
CDR3 DNA: TGCGCCAGCGGGACAGGGACTAGCGGGGGCGGCAGGGAGACCCAGTACTTC
CDR3 protein: CASGTGTSGGGRETQYF

D gene: NA
clone size: NA
V gene: TRBV27
J gene: TRBJ2-7
CDR3 DNA: TGTGCCAGCACCAAACTTGGGCCTCTTTCCTCCGAGCAGTACTTC
CDR3 protein: CASTKLGPLSSEQYF

D gene: NA
clone size: few
V gene: TRBV18
J gene: TRBJ1-5
CDR3 DNA: TGTGCCAGCTCACAGGCTAGCAATCAGCCCCAGCATTTT
CDR3 protein: CASSQASNQPQHF

D gene: NA
clone size: once
V gene: TRBV7-8
J gene: TRBJ2-7
CDR3 DNA: TGTGCCAGCACCCCGAGGAGGATTCGGTACGAGCAGTACTTC
CDR3 protein: CASTPRRIRYEQYF

D gene: NA
clone size: NA
V gene: TRBV21-1
J gene: TRBJ1-1
CDR3 DNA: TGTGCCAGCAGCAAATTGGTCAGGGACACTGAAGCTTTCTTT
CDR3 protein: CASSKLVRDTEAFF

D gene: NA
clone size: NA
V gene: TRBV21-1
J gene: TRBJ2-7
CDR3 DNA: TGTGCCAGCCCCGGTAGGGTCTGCTCCTACGAGCAGTACTTC
CDR3 protein: CASPGRVCSYEQYF

D gene: TRBD1
clone size: NA
V gene: TRBV19
J gene: TRBJ2-5
CDR3 DNA: TGTGCCAGTAGTACGACAGGGGGCGGAGAGACCCAGTACTTC
CDR3 protein: CASSTTGGGETQYF

D gene: NA
clone size: NA
V gene: TRBV10-3
J gene: TRBJ1-2
CDR3 DNA: TGTGCCATCAGTGAAGGTAAGTTTTCATACGGCGGGGGTGGCTACACCTTC
CDR3 protein: CAISEGKFSYGGGGYTF

D gene: TRBD1
clone size: once
V gene: TRBV7-9
J gene: TRBJ2-5
CDR3 DNA: TGTGCCAGCAGCCCCGGACAGGGAGAGGCGGAGACCCAGTACTTC
CDR3 protein: CASSPGQGEAETQYF

D gene: NA
clone size: NA
V gene: TRBV28
J gene: TRBJ1-4
CDR3 DNA: TGTGCCAGCGGCTCAGGTCAAACTAATGAAAAACTGTTTTTT
CDR3 protein: CASGSGQTNEKLFF

D gene: NA
clone size: NA
V gene: TRBV15
J gene: TRBJ1-4
CDR3 DNA: TGTGCCACCAGCGAACCACAACATGCTACCGAAAAACTGTTTTTT
CDR3 protein: CATSEPQHATEKLFF

D gene: NA
clone size: once
V gene: TRBV5-1
J gene: TRBJ1-5
CDR3 DNA: TGCGCCAGCAGCTTGAACTACGGTCAGCCCCAGCATTTT
CDR3 protein: CASSLNYGQPQHF

D gene: NA
clone size: NA
V gene: TRBV5-4
J gene: TRBJ1-1
CDR3 DNA: TGTGCCAGCAGCTTCGGAGCGAACACTGAAGCTTTCTTT
CDR3 protein: CASSFGANTEAFF

D gene: TRBD1
clone size: NA
V gene: TRBV4-1
J gene: TRBJ1-2
CDR3 DNA: TGCGCCAGCAGCCGACAGGGCTCCGCCTATGGCCACACCTTC
CDR3 protein: CASSRQGSAYGHTF

D gene: NA
clone size: NA
V gene: TRBV11-1
J gene: TRBJ2-3
CDR3 DNA: TGTGCCAGCAGCTTAGTGGGAGGAAATACGCAGTATTTT
CDR3 protein: CASSLVGGNTQYF

D gene: TRBD2
clone size: NA
V gene: TRBV11-1
J gene: TRBJ2-6
CDR3 DNA: TGTGCCAGCAGCTCGGGACTAGCGGGTAGCTCTGGGGCCAACGTCCTGACTTTC
CDR3 protein: CASSSGLAGSSGANVLTF